These T cell receptor beta chains were read from a single sample in a study of OX40 agonist ivuxolimab in advanced cancers. Method: immunoSEQ multiplex PCR; TCRdb's copy keeps in-frame clones and lacks some. The data contain some 130,000 clones, about nine tenths of them seen just once; the ten biggest clones take up about 1.1%. Sequencing was performed on CD4+ or CD8+ T cells sorted from blood, taken in a trial of the OX40 agonist ivuxolimab. The origin of the receptors is an adult with an advanced solid tumor such as melanoma, head and neck, liver or kidney cancer. CDR3s include the opening cysteine and the closing phenylalanine or tryptophan. D genes are given only for firm matches. Where a row states a size, it is once, few, many or the class of an expanded clone; other rows omit it.

V gene,J gene,clone size,D gene,CDR3 protein,CDR3 DNA
TRBV19,TRBJ1-5,once,.,CASSRPTGRQPQHF,TGTGCCAGCAGTAGGCCGACAGGACGACAGCCCCAGCATTTT
TRBV7-2,TRBJ2-2,.,.,CASSLAGWATGELFF,TGTGCCAGCAGCTTAGCGGGTTGGGCCACCGGGGAGCTGTTTTTT
TRBV7-9,TRBJ1-2,once,TRBD1,CASSFPTGGASGYTF,TGTGCCAGCAGCTTTCCGACAGGGGGCGCGAGTGGCTACACCTTC
TRBV7-3,TRBJ2-1,.,TRBD2,CASSFFTSGRVEQFF,TGTGCCAGCAGCTTTTTTACTAGCGGGAGGGTTGAGCAGTTCTTC
TRBV14,TRBJ2-1,few,.,CASSQPGTILGNEQFF,TGTGCCAGCAGCCAACCCGGGACGATACTTGGCAATGAGCAGTTCTTC
TRBV6-1,TRBJ1-3,.,TRBD1,CASRTGGTGNTIYF,TGTGCCAGCAGGACAGGGGGCACTGGAAACACCATATATTTT
TRBV7-2,TRBJ2-1,once,.,CASSFYFYNEQFF,TGTGCCAGCAGCTTTTACTTTTACAATGAGCAGTTCTTC
TRBV7-9,TRBJ2-2,.,TRBD2,CASTAGVLTGELFF,TGTGCCAGCACGGCGGGAGTCTTAACCGGGGAGCTGTTTTTT
TRBV18,TRBJ2-3,.,TRBD2,CASSPQKGLSTDTQYF,TGTGCCAGCTCACCACAGAAGGGACTAAGTACAGATACGCAGTATTTT
TRBV7-9,TRBJ2-7,.,TRBD2,CASSLGVAGGYPYEQYF,TGTGCCAGCAGCCTCGGGGTAGCGGGAGGTTACCCCTACGAGCAGTACTTC
TRBV6-1,TRBJ1-5,few,.,CASSEWYSNQPQHF,TGTGCCAGCAGTGAGTGGTATAGCAATCAGCCCCAGCATTTT
TRBV6-1,TRBJ1-2,.,TRBD1,CASSLGTGGGDGYTF,TGTGCCAGCAGTTTAGGGACAGGGGGCGGGGATGGCTACACCTTC
TRBV28,TRBJ1-1,.,.,CASSADRRNTEAFF,TGTGCCAGCAGTGCCGACCGTCGGAACACTGAAGCTTTCTTT
TRBV7-3,TRBJ2-7,.,TRBD2,CASSPGGTRSHEQYF,TGTGCCAGCAGCCCCGGGGGGACTAGGAGTCACGAGCAGTACTTC
TRBV27,TRBJ1-1,once,TRBD1,CASSPWTGAGNTEAFF,TGTGCCAGCAGTCCGTGGACAGGGGCTGGGAACACTGAAGCTTTCTTT
TRBV11-3,TRBJ1-1,.,.,CASSLETIRTLFSMNTEAFF,TGTGCCAGCAGCTTAGAGACGATACGGACTCTATTCTCTATGAACACTGAAGCTTTCTTT
TRBV9,TRBJ2-3,.,.,CASSVTVTSSPTDTQYF,TGTGCCAGCAGCGTGACCGTTACTAGCAGCCCCACAGATACGCAGTATTTT
TRBV6-5,TRBJ2-7,.,TRBD1,CASSLDRNYYEQYF,TGTGCCAGCAGCCTGGACAGGAACTACTACGAGCAGTACTTC
TRBV9,TRBJ2-5,.,.,CASSVDGGQETQYF,TGTGCCAGCAGCGTAGATGGAGGGCAAGAGACCCAGTACTTC
TRBV27,TRBJ2-3,.,TRBD2,CASSSHGLAGADTQYF,TGTGCCAGCAGTTCCCATGGACTAGCGGGAGCAGATACGCAGTATTTT
TRBV7-3,TRBJ2-2,.,TRBD1,CASSPGQLNTGELFF,TGTGCCAGCAGCCCGGGACAGCTGAACACCGGGGAGCTGTTTTTT
TRBV28,TRBJ2-1,.,TRBD1,CASRDRAYNEQFF,TGTGCCAGCAGGGACAGGGCCTACAATGAGCAGTTCTTC
TRBV29-1,TRBJ1-1,.,.,CSVGRGNTEAFF,TGCAGCGTTGGGCGTGGGAACACTGAAGCTTTCTTT
TRBV6-1,TRBJ1-2,.,.,CASKVGLLGYTF,TGTGCCAGCAAGGTGGGGCTCCTTGGCTACACCTTC
TRBV11-2,TRBJ2-7,.,.,CASSLVGVAVYEQYF,TGTGCCAGCAGCTTAGTAGGGGTAGCAGTCTACGAGCAGTACTTC
TRBV7-2,TRBJ2-5,.,.,CASSPDNGAETQYF,TGTGCCAGCAGCCCGGACAATGGGGCAGAGACCCAGTACTTC
TRBV30,TRBJ1-3,.,TRBD1,CAGDRGNAGNTIYF,TGTGCCGGGGACAGGGGTAACGCTGGAAACACCATATATTTT
TRBV7-2,TRBJ2-7,.,.,CASSPDRYEQYF,TGTGCCAGCAGCCCCGACAGGTACGAGCAGTACTTC
TRBV9,TRBJ2-7,.,TRBD1,CASSATGQGPYEQYF,TGTGCCAGCAGCGCGACGGGACAGGGGCCCTACGAGCAGTACTTC
TRBV27,TRBJ2-1,.,.,CANSLLGISSYNEQFF,TGTGCCAACAGTTTGTTAGGCATAAGCTCCTACAATGAGCAGTTCTTC
TRBV7-9,TRBJ1-2,.,.,CASSVSGELRYGYTF,TGTGCCAGCAGCGTCTCAGGGGAACTTCGTTATGGCTACACCTTC
TRBV5-1,TRBJ2-1,few,TRBD2,CASSFEATSHNEQFF,TGCGCCAGCAGCTTTGAGGCGACTAGCCACAATGAGCAGTTCTTC
TRBV28,TRBJ1-1,.,.,CASSLADPIMNTEAFF,TGTGCCAGCAGTTTAGCGGACCCGATTATGAACACTGAAGCTTTCTTT
TRBV2,TRBJ2-2,.,.,CASRGATNTGELFF,TGTGCCAGCAGGGGGGCCACGAACACCGGGGAGCTGTTTTTT
TRBV7-9,TRBJ2-1,.,TRBD2,CASSPGTSGSVYNEQFF,TGTGCCAGCAGCCCCGGGACTAGCGGGAGCGTGTACAATGAGCAGTTCTTC
TRBV10-3,TRBJ1-1,.,.,CAIRGAEQGTEAFF,TGTGCCATCAGAGGAGCCGAGCAGGGCACTGAAGCTTTCTTT
TRBV16,TRBJ1-3,.,.,CASSQSSRAALSGNTIYF,TGTGCCAGCAGCCAATCTTCAAGGGCAGCGCTCTCTGGAAACACCATATATTTT
TRBV27,TRBJ1-5,.,.,CASSLHRNQPQHF,TGTGCCAGCAGTTTACACCGGAATCAGCCCCAGCATTTT
TRBV28,TRBJ1-3,.,.,CASSRRTIDGNTIYF,TGTGCCAGCAGCCGCCGGACAATTGATGGAAACACCATATATTTT
TRBV27,TRBJ2-7,.,.,CASSSRPEGIYEQYF,TGTGCCAGCAGTTCCCGGCCGGAGGGGATTTACGAGCAGTACTTC
TRBV2,TRBJ2-3,.,TRBD2,CASSDMLAGSITDTQYF,TGTGCCAGCAGTGATATGCTAGCGGGATCAATCACAGATACGCAGTATTTT
TRBV7-9,TRBJ2-3,few,.,CASSLGSAGGTDTQYF,TGTGCCAGCAGCTTAGGAAGCGCCGGGGGCACAGATACGCAGTATTTT
TRBV5-4,TRBJ2-7,.,.,CASSFDPGPNSYEQYF,TGTGCCAGCAGCTTCGATCCGGGCCCAAACTCCTACGAGCAGTACTTC
TRBV5-1,TRBJ2-7,.,.,CASSLDRDGEQYF,TGCGCCAGCAGCTTGGACAGGGATGGGGAGCAGTACTTC
TRBV10-3,TRBJ2-3,.,TRBD2,CAITGTSGTDTQYF,TGTGCCATCACCGGGACTAGCGGAACAGATACGCAGTATTTT
TRBV6-5,TRBJ1-5,.,.,CASRRTVGNQPQHF,TGTGCCAGCAGGCGGACAGTTGGGAATCAGCCCCAGCATTTT
TRBV5-1,TRBJ1-3,.,.,CASSFSGAGAGNTIYF,TGCGCCAGCAGCTTTTCAGGGGCCGGAGCTGGAAACACCATATATTTT
TRBV29-1,TRBJ1-2,.,TRBD1,CSVGQGAGYGYTF,TGCAGCGTTGGGCAGGGGGCGGGCTATGGCTACACCTTC
TRBV28,TRBJ2-3,.,.,CASRGGGLRDTQYF,TGTGCCAGCAGAGGGGGAGGGCTTAGGGATACGCAGTATTTT
TRBV28,TRBJ2-7,.,.,CASSLSGPCYF,TGTGCCAGCAGTTTATCGGGCCCCTGTTACTTC
TRBV18,TRBJ1-1,.,TRBD1,CASSPVNQGEAEAFF,TGTGCCAGCTCACCGGTGAATCAGGGGGAAGCTGAAGCTTTCTTT
TRBV18,TRBJ1-2,.,TRBD1,CASSTPLRDREGGYTF,TGTGCCAGCTCAACACCTCTCCGGGACAGGGAGGGTGGCTACACCTTC
TRBV18,TRBJ1-2,.,.,CASSPLTGEYGYTF,TGTGCCAGCTCACCCCTGACAGGCGAGTATGGCTACACCTTC
TRBV4-1,TRBJ1-4,.,TRBD1,CASSQDWAGGNEKLFF,TGCGCCAGCAGCCAAGACTGGGCAGGGGGCAATGAAAAACTGTTTTTT
TRBV11-3,TRBJ2-4,.,.,CASSSQPKNIQYF,TGTGCCAGCAGTTCTCAGCCTAAAAACATTCAGTACTTC